One sample yielded the 8 T cell receptor beta chains listed below, sequenced in a study of shared clonotypes between healthy human individuals. Profiled with immunoSEQ multiplex PCR; TCRdb holds only in-frame clones, not every one. The table has about 300,000 clones, roughly 70% seen once; the top ten hold 10%. The specimen sequenced was memory CD4+ T cells sorted from blood. The subset here: CD45RA-negative fraction. These receptors were taken from a man aged 25-40 years in good health.

This clone has a handful of counts. The chain couples TRBV12-5 to TRBJ2-2, with TRBD1 matching 7 bases. Per the germline V gene, CDR1 is LGHNT and CDR2 is FRNRAP. Trimming removed 0 bases from V and 8 bases from J; junction bases left unmatched: 6. This CDR3 has 15 amino acids. This CDR3 reads CASGLVRQGSGELFF. CDR3 coding DNA: TGTGCTAGTGGTTTGGTCAGACAGGGTTCGGGGGAGCTGTTTTTT.

This clone has at least ten counts. This chain's CDR3 is CSVGVANANTGELFF. CDR3 DNA: TGCAGCGTTGGCGTGGCCAACGCGAACACCGGGGAGCTGTTTTTT. The J gene is TRBJ2-2, the V gene TRBV29-1, with unresolved D. The CDR3 has 15 residues. The germline V gene encodes CDR1 SQVTM and CDR2 ANQGSEA. V shed 4 bases and J shed 0 bases, with 12 bases lying between them.

Details on this clone: The junction shows a germline mismatch at one end, possibly a read error. The DNA of the CDR3 is TGTGTCAGCAGCATATACCCCTGGGGCGAGCAGTACTTC. Translated, it gives CVSSIYPWGEQYF. J is TRBJ2-7 and V is TRBV11-3; D gene uncertain. In germline, CDR1 is SGHNT, CDR2 YENEEA. This CDR3 has 13 residues.

The chain has TRBV7-2 and TRBJ2-7; 9 bases are a match to TRBD1. Germline CDR1 reads SGHTA; CDR2 reads FQGNSA. This CDR3 has 14 residues. The ends lost 7 bases at V and 5 bases at J; junction bases unmatched: 9. CDR3 nucleotides: TGTGCCAGCATGGACAGGGGTATACAGGACGAGCAGTACTTC. Translation: CASMDRGIQDEQYF.

This sequence joins TRBV18 and TRBJ1-4; perhaps TRBD1 as D (5 bases). V lost 2 bases and J lost 8, with 9 bases in between. The germline V gene has CDR1 KGHSH and CDR2 LQKENI. CDR3 length: 13 residues. CDR3: CASSPGGSEKLFF. CDR3 coding DNA: TGTGCCAGCTCACCAGGGGGTAGCGAAAAACTGTTTTTT.

V usage is TRBV30 and J usage is TRBJ2-5; D possibly corresponds to TRBD2 (6 bases). V lost 1 base and J lost 1, with 10 bases in between. Looked up from germline, CDR1 is GTSNPN and CDR2 is SVGIG (reference sequence). The CDR3 totals 14 residues. CDR3 loop: CAWSGGGAQETQYF. The DNA of the CDR3 is TGTGCCTGGAGTGGTGGCGGGGCCCAAGAGACCCAGTACTTC.

This chain uses TRBV7-8 with TRBJ1-4, with TRBD1 identical over 9 bases. The germline gives CDR1 SGHVS, CDR2 FQNEAQ. The V gene end was trimmed by 2 bases and the J gene end by 4 bases; junction bases not matched to a gene: 5. This CDR3 has 16 residues. The CDR3 DNA sequence: TGTGCCAGCAGCTTAAACCCGGGACAGGGTAATGAAAAACTGTTTTTT. Protein product: CASSLNPGQGNEKLFF.

The chain carries TRBV5-1 and TRBJ2-7; D gene uncertain. The CDR3 covers 14 residues. V was trimmed by 2 bases and J by 0 bases, leaving 9 bases between them. Germline CDR1 is SGHRS and CDR2 is YFSETQ. The CDR3 nucleotides read TGCGCCAGCAGCTTTCGATCCAACTCCTACGAGCAGTACTTC. It specifies CASSFRSNSYEQYF.